Listed below are T cell receptor beta chains from one sample, sequenced in a study of blood T cell repertoires in COVID-19. Measured with immunoSEQ multiplex PCR; TCRdb has only the in-frame clones, and not every one. This table has fewer than 200,000 clones, 90% to 95% appearing once. Input material: peripheral blood. The receptors derive from a woman in her 50s with acute or convalescent COVID-19. CDR3s include the opening cysteine and the closing phenylalanine or tryptophan. The D gene is left open where the match is weak. Only some rows state a clone size, as once, few, many or a class for expanded clones.

V gene	clone size	J gene	D gene	CDR3 protein	CDR3 DNA
TRBV18	few	TRBJ2-7	TRBD2	CASSPEGGRAVEQYF	TGTGCCAGCTCACCCGAGGGCGGGAGGGCCGTCGAGCAGTACTTC
TRBV24-1	.	TRBJ1-2	.	CATSDPGQPFYGYTF	TGTGCCACCAGTGATCCCGGACAGCCCTTCTATGGCTACACCTTC
TRBV18	.	TRBJ2-7	.	CASSPPVTGGTGEQYF	TGTGCCAGCTCACCACCGGTCACAGGAGGGACGGGGGAGCAGTACTTC
TRBV7-2	.	TRBJ1-3	TRBD1	CASSIGQGPNTIYF	TGTGCCAGCAGCATAGGACAGGGACCAAACACCATATATTTT
TRBV20-1	.	TRBJ2-1	.	CSAPFNEQFF	TGCAGTGCCCCCTTCAATGAGCAGTTCTTC
TRBV25-1	.	TRBJ1-2	.	CASSESGGYTF	TGTGCCAGCAGTGAGTCGGGAGGCTACACCTTC
TRBV7-3	once	TRBJ2-3	.	CASRSRGGKTDTQYF	TGTGCCAGCAGGTCCAGAGGAGGGAAAACAGATACGCAGTATTTT
TRBV5-1	.	TRBJ1-2	.	CASSPGGTYGYTF	TGCGCCAGCAGCCCGGGGGGAACCTATGGCTACACCTTC
TRBV20-1	.	TRBJ1-6	.	CSASRGEGESPLHF	TGCAGTGCCAGTCGCGGGGAGGGTGAGTCACCCCTCCACTTT
TRBV27	.	TRBJ2-7	.	CASSLGAGVEQYF	TGTGCCAGCAGTTTAGGGGCAGGGGTCGAGCAGTACTTC
TRBV7-9	.	TRBJ2-2	.	CASSPAIPEGGELFF	TGTGCCAGCAGCCCTGCCATTCCGGAGGGCGGGGAGCTGTTTTTT
TRBV10-1	.	TRBJ2-1	TRBD2	CASSGRGTSGRSSYNEQFF	TGCGCCAGCAGTGGCCGCGGGACTAGCGGGCGGAGCTCCTACAATGAGCAGTTCTTC
TRBV19	.	TRBJ1-1	.	CASSVQVEAFF	TGTGCCAGTAGTGTCCAGGTTGAAGCTTTCTTT
TRBV27	.	TRBJ1-5	.	CASSRTGYQPQHF	TGTGCCAGCAGTCGAACAGGGTACCAGCCCCAGCATTTT
TRBV7-3	.	TRBJ1-2	TRBD1	CASSPTGGGPDGYTF	TGTGCCAGCAGCCCAACAGGGGGCGGGCCGGATGGCTACACCTTC
TRBV7-9	.	TRBJ2-2	TRBD2	CASSLGPSGRAIYRELFF	TGTGCCAGCAGCTTAGGACCCAGCGGGAGAGCAATCTACCGGGAGCTGTTTTTT
TRBV12-3/TRBV12-4	.	TRBJ1-3	.	CASSPVPVNTIYF	TGTGCCAGCAGCCCCGTCCCGGTGAACACCATATATTTT
TRBV7-2	.	TRBJ1-4	TRBD1	CASSSGQVNEKLFF	TGTGCCAGCAGCTCGGGACAGGTTAATGAAAAACTGTTTTTT